Following are 9 T cell receptor beta chains from one sample sequenced in a study of cytomegalovirus exposure and HLA in healthy donors. Clones were read by immunoSEQ multiplex PCR, and TCRdb kept only the in-frame ones, dropping some. The table records 250,000 to 400,000 clones, roughly 88% of them present only once. Sequencing used PBMCs. These receptors were obtained from a man aged 30 to 39 in good health and CMV-seronegative.

J is TRBJ2-5 and V is TRBV11-2; 10 bases align to TRBD1. This CDR3 comprises 18 residues. The germline V gene has CDR1 SGHAT and CDR2 FQNNGV. Trimming took 2 bases from V and 5 from J; bases not matched to a gene: 14. Here the CDR3 reads CASSLRHRDRGFPETQYF. The CDR3 region has the DNA TGTGCCAGCAGCTTAAGACACCGGGACAGGGGATTTCCGGAGACCCAGTACTTC. The variable domain in full, completed from reference TRBV11-2 and TRBJ2-5, reads EAGVAQSPRYKIIEKRQSVAFWCNPISGHATLYWYQQILGQGPKLLIQFQNNGVVDDSQLPKDRFSAERLKGVDSTLKIQPAKLEDSAVYLCASSLRHRDRGFPETQYFGPGTRLLVL.

The V call is TRBV6-4, the J call TRBJ1-2; D unresolved. Trimming cost V 0 bases and J 7 bases, with 12 bases left between them. Germline values: CDR1 MRHNA, CDR2 SNTAGT. This CDR3 has 14 residues. The CDR3 sequence: CASSDSHGVGGYTF. The CDR3 DNA is TGTGCCAGCAGTGACTCCCACGGGGTCGGTGGCTACACCTTC.

The chain is built from TRBV6-1 and TRBJ2-2; TRBD1 aligns across 8 bases. Per the germline V gene, CDR1 is MNHNS and CDR2 is SASEGT. V shed 3 bases and J 4 bases; nucleotides not matched to a gene: 7. The CDR3 has 16 amino acids. This CDR3 is CASSEGRGLGTGELFF. The DNA of the CDR3 is TGTGCCAGCAGTGAGGGCAGGGGGCTTGGCACCGGGGAGCTGTTTTTT.

V usage is TRBV15 and J usage is TRBJ2-2; no firm D call. The CDR3 totals 16 residues. V shed 0 bases and J shed 0 bases, with 8 bases lying between them. CDR1 LNHNV and CDR2 YYDKDF come from the germline V gene (reference sequence). The CDR3 coding sequence is TGTGCCACCAGCAGAGATACAGCTTCGAACACCGGGGAGCTGTTTTTT. It yields the protein CATSRDTASNTGELFF.

The chain couples TRBV30 to TRBJ1-6; 8 positions match TRBD1. Germline V gene data show CDR1 as GTSNPN and CDR2 as SVGIG (reference sequence). This CDR3 is built from 14 residues. V trimming: 2 bases; J trimming: 10 bases; junction bases outside the gene matches: 7. CDR3 sequence reads: CAWSQDRGRSPLHF. The CDR3, as DNA: TGTGCCTGGAGTCAAGACAGGGGACGCTCACCCCTCCACTTT. Using reference TRBV30 and TRBJ1-6 for the parts outside the CDR3, the full variable domain is SQTIHQWPATLVQPVGSPLSLECTVEGTSNPNLYWYRQAAGRGLQLLFYSVGIGQISSEVPQNLSASRPQDRQFILSSKKLLLSDSGFYLCAWSQDRGRSPLHFGNGTRLTVT.

The rearrangement links TRBV11-2 to TRBJ1-2; the match to TRBD1 covers 8 bases. This CDR3 is 16 amino acids long. V lost 4 bases to trimming and J lost 2 bases; unmatched junction nucleotides: 9. Per the germline V gene, CDR1 is SGHAT and CDR2 is FQNNGV. CDR3 region: CASSSDPQGANYGYTF. The CDR3 DNA follows: TGTGCCAGCAGCTCCGACCCTCAGGGGGCGAACTATGGCTACACCTTC. The full variable domain, in which reference TRBV11-2 and TRBJ1-2 provide the parts outside the CDR3, is EAGVAQSPRYKIIEKRQSVAFWCNPISGHATLYWYQQILGQGPKLLIQFQNNGVVDDSQLPKDRFSAERLKGVDSTLKIQPAKLEDSAVYLCASSSDPQGANYGYTFGSGTRLTVV.

The V call is TRBV11-1, the J call TRBJ2-5; perhaps TRBD2 as D (5 bases). CDR1 is SGHAT, CDR2 FQDESV, per germline (reference sequence). The CDR3 runs 16 residues. V lost 2 bases, J lost 0 bases, and 13 bases lay in between. The CDR3 loop reads CASSLPRRRYQETQYF. For the CDR3, the DNA is TGTGCCAGCAGCTTACCCCGTCGGAGGTACCAAGAGACCCAGTACTTC.

J is TRBJ2-1 and V is TRBV4-1; 8 positions match TRBD2. The V gene's germline CDR1 is MGHRA and CDR2 YSYEKL. After removal of 5 bases from V and 8 bases from J, the junction contained 14 bases not matched to a gene. This CDR3 is built from 16 residues. The CDR3 DNA sequence: TGCGCCAGCAGCGCCCAAGAGAGCGGGGGTGTTGATGAGCAGTTCTTC. Amino acids: CASSAQESGGVDEQFF.

The DNA for the CDR3 is TGTGCCAGCAGCTTATTGGGGACAGGGGGCTTCGAGCAGTACTTC. This gives the protein CASSLLGTGGFEQYF. This rearrangement joins TRBV7-9 to TRBJ2-7; 12 positions agree with TRBD1. CDR1 SEHNR and CDR2 FQNEAQ come from the germline V gene (reference sequence). CDR3 length equals 15 residues. Trimming at V came to 2 bases and at J to 6 bases, leaving 5 bases not matched to a gene. The full variable domain, in which reference TRBV7-9 and TRBJ2-7 provide the parts outside the CDR3, is DTGVSQNPRHKITKRGQNVTFRCDPISEHNRLYWYRQTLGQGPEFLTYFQNEAQLEKSRLLSDRFSAERPKGSFSTLEIQRTEQGDSAMYLCASSLLGTGGFEQYFGPGTRLTVT.